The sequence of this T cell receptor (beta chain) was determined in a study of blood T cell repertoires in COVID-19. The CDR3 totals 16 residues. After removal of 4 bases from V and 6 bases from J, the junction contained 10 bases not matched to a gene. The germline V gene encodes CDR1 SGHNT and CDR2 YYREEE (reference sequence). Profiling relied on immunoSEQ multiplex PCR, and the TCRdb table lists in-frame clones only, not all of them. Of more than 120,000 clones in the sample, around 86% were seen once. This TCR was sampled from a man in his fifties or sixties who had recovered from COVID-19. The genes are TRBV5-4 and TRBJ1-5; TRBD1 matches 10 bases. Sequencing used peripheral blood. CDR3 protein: CASSDRDRGRGQPQHF. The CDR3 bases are TGTGCCAGCAGCGACCGGGACAGGGGACGGGGTCAGCCCCAGCATTTT.